This T cell receptor beta chain was sequenced for a study of regulatory T cells in long-lasting Graves disease. Overall study: For under 3 months, newly diagnosed Graves' patients had been taking antithyroid drugs. Study results and limitations: TRBV28, TRBJ1-2 and TRBJ2-5 emerged as the favored segments in persistent disease. Exclusively peripheral blood, rather than thyroid tissue, was studied.

In its sample, this clonotype was seen many times. Its target is not known. Time point in this sample: newly diagnosed GD, antithyroid drugs for less than 3 months. Following extraction of RNA from PBMCs, that RNA was used to make the TCR library. Germline V lookup: CDR1 GTSNPN, CDR2 SVGIG (reference sequence). Deletions cut 0 bases from V and 4 bases from J, with 12 bases between. This CDR3 region has 15 residues. HTBI primers from iRepertoire and Arm-PCR of CDR3 regions yielded the TCR beta libraries. TCRdb reprocessed the multiplex PCR reads via MiXCR and lists one record per CDR3 protein. The sample has 400,000 to 450,000 distinct CDR3 sequences; about 15% are singletons. The same sample was also studied in work on T cells in Graves' hyperthyroidism and ophthalmopathy. That source notes: During a first-round RT-PCR of the TCR CDR3, the HTBI primer set was used.

The starting material was peripheral blood mononuclear cells (PBMCs), obtained at new diagnosis, from a patient treated with antithyroid drugs. The receptor's source is a woman aged 25 to 39 with Graves disease. V usage is TRBV30 and J usage is TRBJ2-2; D might be TRBD2 (6 bases). This CDR3 is CAWSVTGRGTGELFF. The CDR3 nucleotides read TGTGCCTGGAGTGTAACCGGGAGAGGCACCGGGGAGCTGTTTTTT.